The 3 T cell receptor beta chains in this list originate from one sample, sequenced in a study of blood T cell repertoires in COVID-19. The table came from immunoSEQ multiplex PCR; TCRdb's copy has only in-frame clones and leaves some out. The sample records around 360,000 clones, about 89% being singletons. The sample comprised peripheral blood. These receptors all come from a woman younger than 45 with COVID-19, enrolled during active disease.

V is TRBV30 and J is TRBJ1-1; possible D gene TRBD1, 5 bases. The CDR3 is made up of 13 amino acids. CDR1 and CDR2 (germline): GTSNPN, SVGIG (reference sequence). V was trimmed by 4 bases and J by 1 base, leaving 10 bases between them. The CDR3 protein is CAWNARGNTEAFF. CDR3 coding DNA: TGTGCCTGGAATGCAAGGGGGAACACTGAAGCTTTCTTT.

The CDR3: CATSPRTSGSGDTQYF. The CDR3 bases are TGTGCCACCAGCCCCCGGACTAGCGGGAGTGGGGATACGCAGTATTTT. V is TRBV15 and J is TRBJ2-3; TRBD2 aligns across 13 bases. From germline, CDR1 is LNHNV and CDR2 YYDKDF (reference sequence). The CDR3 is made up of 16 amino acids. The junction had 8 bases not matched to a gene; V was cut back by 5 bases and J by 6 bases. The variable domain in full, with the rest retrieved from reference TRBV15 and TRBJ2-3, is DAMVIQNPRYQVTQFGKPVTLSCSQTLNHNVMYWYQQKSSQAPKLLFHYYDKDFNNEADTPDNFQSRRPNTSFCFLDIRSPGLGDTAMYLCATSPRTSGSGDTQYFGPGTRLTVL.

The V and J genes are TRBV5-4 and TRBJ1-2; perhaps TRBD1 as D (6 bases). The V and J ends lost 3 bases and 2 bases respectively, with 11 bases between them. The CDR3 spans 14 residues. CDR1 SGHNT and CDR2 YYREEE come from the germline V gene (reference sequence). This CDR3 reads CASSSPQGNYGYTF. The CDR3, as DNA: TGTGCCAGCAGCTCGCCTCAGGGGAACTATGGCTACACCTTC.